This T cell receptor beta chain originates from a study of OX40 agonist ivuxolimab in advanced cancers. The study in broad terms: Ivuxolimab was a fully human IgG2 agonistic monoclonal antibody targeting the costimulatory receptor OX40 (CD134). Intravenous ivuxolimab was administered to patients every 2 weeks at six dose levels: 0.01, 0.1, 0.3, 1.5, 3 and 10 mg/kg. Of the 50 to 55 patients in dose escalation, 19 had hepatocellular carcinoma, around 15 had melanoma, 9 had renal cell carcinoma and 9 had head and neck cancer. The dose-escalation cohort was around 84% male with a mean age of about 60 years, ranging from roughly 20 to 80. Prior anti-PD-1, anti-PD-L1 or anti-CTLA-4 therapy was permitted, and checkpoint inhibitors had been received by around 40% of dose-escalation patients. Partial responses were achieved by three dose-escalation patients, of whom one had hepatocellular carcinoma and two had cutaneous melanoma. Peripheral TCRbeta sequencing was intended to test whether TCR sequence diversity was altered and clonal T-cell expansion was caused by ivuxolimab. The paper reports the monotherapy dose-escalation portion (N of about 51 patients) of the phase I ivuxolimab trial. Study-level results and caveats: The antigen specificity of the peripheral T cells that underwent clonal expansion was not determined. Partial responders in the 0.1-3.0 mg/kg groups had among the lowest normalized peripheral clonal expansion, especially among CD8+ T cells. At doses of 0.1 to 3.0 mg/kg, clonal expansion of both CD4+ and CD8+ T cells in blood was seen between baseline and week 6. After ivuxolimab, CD8+ T cells had more expanded clones than CD4+ T cells on average. Low levels of normalized T-cell clonal expansion were also seen in some patients who did not respond.

For sequencing of the TCRbeta CDR3 region, genomic DNA was extracted from the sorted cells. TCRbeta CDR3 regions were sequenced using the immunoSEQ Assay. TCRdb re-hosts the immuneACCESS table, in-frame sequences only. Its copies lack some clones; in the studies checked, an unresolved V gene accounts for under half of them, and the cause for the rest is not known. This sample lists some 74,000 clones; more than 85% were detected once. Jointly, the top ten make up 7.1% of the sample. From the germline V gene (reference sequence), CDR1 is LNHNV and CDR2 is YYDKDF. Relative to germline, V is missing 5 bases and J is missing 2 bases, with 13 bases of the junction outside any gene match. Its CDR3 holds 17 amino acids, cysteine through phenylalanine. The entry retains the CDR3 DNA only, 51 bases that are in frame from base 1. Patients with a history of autoimmune disease or receiving systemic immunosuppression were excluded from the trial. In every dose cohort, peripheral blood was drawn for TCR sequencing at baseline, cycle 4 day 1, and cycle 7 day 1. Samples were obtained from an open-label, multicenter, first-in-human phase I dose-escalation trial of ivuxolimab. The trial enrolled adults with locally advanced or metastatic head and neck squamous cell, hepatocellular, melanoma or renal cell carcinoma. Before TCR sequencing, CD4+ and CD8+ T cells were separately sorted from peripheral blood.

In its sample, this clone was seen a few times. This receptor's antigen is unknown. It has no much larger one-base neighbor in the sample; base qualities were not kept. Recombination connected TRBV15 to TRBJ1-2, and 8 bases in between align with TRBD1. The sequence was obtained from an adult with an advanced solid tumor such as melanoma, head and neck, liver or kidney cancer. Here the sequenced sample was CD4+ or CD8+ T cells sorted from blood, taken in a trial of the OX40 agonist ivuxolimab. The CDR3 amino acid sequence is: CATSGGTGARLNYGYTF. The nucleotide sequence is TGTGCCACCAGCGGAGGGACAGGCGCCCGTTTGAACTATGGCTACACCTTC.